This record looks at one T cell receptor beta chain sequence and its context. The sample originates from a study of CD8+ T cells in alopecia areata. Overall study context: Twice daily, treated patients received 5 to 10 mg of oral tofacitinib.

RNA extraction was followed by reverse transcription into cDNA, which acted as the sequencing template. Generated by immunoSEQ multiplex PCR, the TCRdb table keeps only in-frame clones and is missing some. The table has around 200,000 clones, about 63% seen once; the top ten hold 1.5% to 2%. The receptor was derived from a human donor with alopecia areata. The sequencing here drew on CD4+ T cells sorted from blood, taken at week 0.

The CDR3 loop reads CASSITGTGLYEQYF. CDR3 coding DNA: TGTGCCAGCAGCATAACCGGGACAGGGCTCTACGAGCAGTACTTC. The V gene is TRBV11-2, the J gene TRBJ2-7; TRBD1 matches at 9 bases. J lost 3 bases, V lost 5 bases, and 8 bases had no gene match. CDR3 length equals 15 residues. Germline V gives CDR1 SGHAT, CDR2 FQNNGV.